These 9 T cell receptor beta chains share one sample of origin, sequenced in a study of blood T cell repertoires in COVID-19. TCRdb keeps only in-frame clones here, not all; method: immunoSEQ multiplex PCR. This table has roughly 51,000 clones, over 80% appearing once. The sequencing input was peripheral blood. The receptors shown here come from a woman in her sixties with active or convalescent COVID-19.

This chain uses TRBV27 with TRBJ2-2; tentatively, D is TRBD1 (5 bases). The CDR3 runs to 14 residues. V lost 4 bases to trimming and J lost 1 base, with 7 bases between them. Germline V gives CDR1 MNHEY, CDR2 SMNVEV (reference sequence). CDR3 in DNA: TGTGCCAGCAGTTCGACAGTGAACACCGGGGAGCTGTTTTTT. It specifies CASSSTVNTGELFF.

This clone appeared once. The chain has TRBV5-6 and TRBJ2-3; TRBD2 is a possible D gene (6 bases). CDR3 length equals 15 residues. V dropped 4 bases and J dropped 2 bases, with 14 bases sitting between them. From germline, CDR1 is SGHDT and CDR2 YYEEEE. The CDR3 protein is CASSPGVTYTDTQYF. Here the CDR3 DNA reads TGTGCCAGCAGCCCGGGAGTGACTTACACAGATACGCAGTATTTT.

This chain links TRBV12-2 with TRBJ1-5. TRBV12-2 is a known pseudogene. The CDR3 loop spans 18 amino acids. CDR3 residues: CASRLVGGGKGSNQPQHF. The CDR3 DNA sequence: TGTGCAAGTCGCTTAGTTGGGGGGGGCAAGGGTAGCAATCAGCCCCAGCATTTT.

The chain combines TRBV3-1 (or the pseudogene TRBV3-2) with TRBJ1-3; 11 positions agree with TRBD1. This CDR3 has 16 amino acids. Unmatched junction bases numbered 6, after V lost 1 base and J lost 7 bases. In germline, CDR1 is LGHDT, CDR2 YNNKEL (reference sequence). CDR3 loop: CASSQGSGTGGNTIYF. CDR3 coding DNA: TGTGCCAGCAGCCAAGGCTCCGGGACAGGGGGGAACACCATATATTTT.

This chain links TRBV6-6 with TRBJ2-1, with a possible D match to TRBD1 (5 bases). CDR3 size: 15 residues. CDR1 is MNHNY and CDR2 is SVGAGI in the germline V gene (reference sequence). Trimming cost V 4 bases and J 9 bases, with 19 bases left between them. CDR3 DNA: TGTGCCAGCAGTTCAGTACAGGAATACAACAGTGAGCAGTTCTTC. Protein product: CASSSVQEYNSEQFF.

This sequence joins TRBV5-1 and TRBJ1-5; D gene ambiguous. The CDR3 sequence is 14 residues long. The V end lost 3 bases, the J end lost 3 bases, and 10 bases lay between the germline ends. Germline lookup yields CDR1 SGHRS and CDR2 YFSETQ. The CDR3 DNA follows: TGCGCCAGCAGCTCGGGCGGGGTCAATCAGCCCCAGCATTTT. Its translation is CASSSGGVNQPQHF. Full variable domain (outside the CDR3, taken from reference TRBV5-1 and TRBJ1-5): KAGVTQTPRYLIKTRGQQVTLSCSPISGHRSVSWYQQTPGQGLQFLFEYFSETQRNKGNFPGRFSGRQFSNSRSEMNVSTLELGDSALYLCASSSGGVNQPQHFGDGTRLSIL.

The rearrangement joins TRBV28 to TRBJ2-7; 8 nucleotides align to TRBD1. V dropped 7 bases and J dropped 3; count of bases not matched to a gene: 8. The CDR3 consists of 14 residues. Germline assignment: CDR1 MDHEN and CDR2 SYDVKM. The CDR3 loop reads CASIPGGYLYEQYF. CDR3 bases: TGTGCCAGCATACCAGGGGGCTACCTCTACGAGCAGTACTTC.

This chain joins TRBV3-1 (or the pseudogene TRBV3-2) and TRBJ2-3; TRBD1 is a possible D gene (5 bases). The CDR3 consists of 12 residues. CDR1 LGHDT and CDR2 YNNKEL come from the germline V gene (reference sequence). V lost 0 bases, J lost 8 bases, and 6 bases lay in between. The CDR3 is CASSQDRVTQYF. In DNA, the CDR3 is TGTGCCAGCAGCCAAGACAGGGTTACGCAGTATTTT.

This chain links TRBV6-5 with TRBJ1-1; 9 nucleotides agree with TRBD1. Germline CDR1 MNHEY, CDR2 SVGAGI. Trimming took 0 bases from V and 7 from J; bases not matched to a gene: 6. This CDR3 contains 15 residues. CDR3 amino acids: CASSYSGQGNGEAFF. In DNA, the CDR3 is TGTGCCAGCAGTTACTCAGGACAGGGGAATGGTGAAGCTTTCTTT.